This TCR beta chain was documented in a study of blood T cell repertoires in COVID-19. At the level of the study: The United States, Italy and Spain provided the acute and convalescent COVID-19 samples. T cells, B-cell-depleted T cells, or PBMCs supplied cDNA or gDNA.

Methods used by the authors: Reference gene primers were amplified, and this amplification served to estimate nucleated cell counts. Libraries were prepared by immunoSEQ multiplex PCR; TCRdb keeps only in-frame clonotypes and omits some of them. That table furnishes V, J and clone size, whereas the DNA furnished D and trimming. The table lists some 110,000 clones, about four fifths of them singletons, with 11% to 15% in the top ten. Trimming took off 6 bases at V and 0 bases at J, with 12 bases between the two ends. This CDR3 spans 16 amino acids. The germline CDR1 and CDR2 sequences are MRHNA and SNTAGT.

The sequence derives from a woman in her fifties or sixties with acute or convalescent COVID-19. Sequenced material: peripheral blood. V usage is TRBV6-4 and J usage is TRBJ2-6; D is perhaps TRBD1 (5 bases). Here the CDR3 reads CASSRQFSSGANVLTF. The CDR3 DNA reads TGTGCCAGCAGCCGACAGTTCAGCTCTGGGGCCAACGTCCTGACTTTC.